Each of the 24 T cell receptor beta chains below was sequenced from the same sample in a study of shared clonotypes between healthy human individuals. The protocol was immunoSEQ multiplex PCR, while the TCRdb copy is restricted to in-frame clones and leaves out a portion. The sample shows over 2,000,000 clones, about 93% of them seen only once. Naive CD8 populations comprised CD45RO-negative cells positively selected for CCR7, excluding terminally differentiated effector memory CD45RA+ cells. The sequenced sample consisted of naive CD8+ T cells from PBMCs. The receptors shown here come from a man younger than 35 in good health. Some clones in this sample may be carry-over from other donors' samples.

The chain recombines TRBV5-4 with TRBJ2-1; 13 positions match TRBD2. CDR1 is SGHNT, CDR2 YYREEE, per germline (reference sequence). Trimming at V came to 4 bases and at J to 10 bases, leaving 14 bases not matched to a gene. The CDR3 is 17 amino acids. In nucleotides, the CDR3 is TGTGCCAGCAGCCCCTCCCCGGGGACTAGCGGGACTCTCGAGCAGTTCTTC. It is translated as CASSPSPGTSGTLEQFF.

The chain joins TRBV4-2 to TRBJ2-7, with TRBD2 identical over 14 bases. Germline V gene lookup returns CDR1 LGHNA and CDR2 YNFKEQ. V shed 3 bases and J 11 bases; nucleotides not matched to a gene: 3. The CDR3 consists of 13 residues. The CDR3 DNA sequence: TGTGCCAGCAGCCAGGGACTAGCGGGAGAAGAGTACTTC. It translates to CASSQGLAGEEYF.

This chain links TRBV7-9 with TRBJ1-1; D gene unclear. The CDR3 runs 16 residues. Per germline, CDR1 SEHNR and CDR2 FQNEAQ (reference sequence). Trimming took off 1 base at V and 4 bases at J, with 16 bases between the two ends. The CDR3, as DNA: TGTGCCAGCAGCTTAGGGGGATTATCCCGCGTCACTGAAGCTTTCTTT. As protein: CASSLGGLSRVTEAFF.

V usage is TRBV19 and J usage is TRBJ2-6; 7 nucleotides align to TRBD2. CDR3 length equals 18 residues. CDR1 LNHDA and CDR2 SQIVND come from the germline V gene (reference sequence). Trimming took 3 bases from V and 0 from J; bases not matched to a gene: 8. This CDR3 is CASSIGTIRSSGANVLTF. For the CDR3, the DNA is TGTGCCAGTAGTATCGGGACTATCCGCAGCTCTGGGGCCAACGTCCTGACTTTC.

The chain joins TRBV6-1 to TRBJ1-5, with D perhaps matching TRBD1 (5 bases). Germline CDR1 and CDR2: MNHNS and SASEGT. CDR3 size: 16 residues. Between the trimmed V and J ends, which lost 3 bases and 6 bases, there was a span of 18 bases. As DNA, the CDR3 is TGTGCCAGCAGTGAGTGGGGGTTTTCCACCCTTCAGCCCCAGCATTTT. It codes for CASSEWGFSTLQPQHF.

This chain joins TRBV6-5 and TRBJ1-1; D perhaps matches TRBD1 (5 bases). The CDR3 has 14 amino acids. Germline CDR1 and CDR2: MNHEY and SVGAGI. Trimming pared 2 bases from V and 6 bases from J, leaving 13 bases between. The CDR3 sequence: CASSYGRGTAEAFF. DNA of the CDR3: TGTGCCAGCAGTTACGGAAGGGGCACGGCTGAAGCTTTCTTT.

The V call is TRBV9, the J call TRBJ2-1; 7 bases fit TRBD2. Germline loops: CDR1 SGDLS, CDR2 YYNGEE. V trimming: 3 bases; J trimming: 5 bases; junction bases outside the gene matches: 14. CDR3 length: 17 residues. The DNA of the CDR3 is TGTGCCAGCAGCGAGGGATCGGGGAGCGGGGCAAACAATGAGCAGTTCTTC. It codes for CASSEGSGSGANNEQFF.

The chain recombines TRBV28 with TRBJ2-7, with D possibly being TRBD2 (5 bases). Trimming took off 6 bases at V and 3 bases at J, with 12 bases between the two ends. The CDR3 sequence is 13 residues long. In germline, CDR1 is MDHEN, CDR2 SYDVKM. CDR3 bases: TGTGCCAGCAGCCCTAGCACCGTCTACGAGCAGTACTTC. Protein product: CASSPSTVYEQYF.

This clone has just a few counts. The CDR3 here is CASSPSDRGVQPQHF. The CDR3 nucleotides read TGTGCCAGCAGCCCGAGCGACAGGGGCGTCCAGCCCCAGCATTTT. The genes are TRBV9 and TRBJ1-5; 8 bases fit TRBD1. The germline V gene encodes CDR1 SGDLS and CDR2 YYNGEE. J lost 7 bases, V lost 4 bases, and 10 bases had no gene match. The CDR3 has 15 residues.

The gene calls are TRBV6-1 and TRBJ1-5, with a weak D call TRBD1 (5 bases). Germline V gene lookup returns CDR1 MNHNS and CDR2 SASEGT. V was shortened by 11 bases and J by 11 bases, with 19 bases between the two germline ends. This CDR3 contains 12 residues. The CDR3 nucleotides read TGTGCCGACCCCCCGGGGGTTTGGTCCCAGCATTTT. Its translation: CADPPGVWSQHF.

The CDR3 bases are TGTGCCAGCAGTGAGCCCTACGACGAATACGAGCAGTACTTC. Its protein is CASSEPYDEYEQYF. This chain links TRBV6-1 with TRBJ2-7; D unclear. Germline V CDR1 and CDR2: MNHNS, SASEGT. The CDR3 is made up of 14 amino acids. V shed 3 bases and J shed 4 bases, with 13 bases lying between them.

This chain joins TRBV29-1 and TRBJ2-7; 7 bases match TRBD2. The V gene end was trimmed by 7 bases and the J gene end by 5 bases; junction bases not matched to a gene: 5. Germline V CDR1 and CDR2: SQVTM, ANQGSEA. The CDR3 runs to 11 residues. The chain's CDR3 is CSGGGSNEQYF. The CDR3 DNA sequence: TGCAGCGGGGGGGGTTCCAACGAGCAGTACTTC.

The chain employs TRBV4-1 and TRBJ2-2; perhaps TRBD2 as D (6 bases). V was shortened by 0 bases and J by 8 bases, with 16 bases between the two germline ends. Per the germline V gene, CDR1 is MGHRA and CDR2 is YSYEKL. The CDR3 is 16 amino acids. CDR3 protein: CASSQEGDSPAGELFF. The CDR3 bases are TGCGCCAGCAGCCAAGAGGGGGACTCCCCCGCGGGGGAGCTGTTTTTT.

The V call is TRBV29-1, the J call TRBJ2-1; a weak D match, TRBD1 (6 bases). This CDR3 contains 11 residues. Trimming removed 7 bases from V and 3 bases from J, with 7 bases in between. Germline values: CDR1 SQVTM, CDR2 ANQGSEA. In DNA form, the CDR3 reads TGCAGCGGACAGGTCTACAATGAGCAGTTCTTC. As protein: CSGQVYNEQFF.

The rearrangement links TRBV6-6 to TRBJ1-1; 8 bases fit TRBD1. The V segment lost 2 bases and the J segment 8 bases; nucleotides outside the gene matches: 7. Germline CDR1 MNHNY, CDR2 SVGAGI (reference sequence). The CDR3 is made up of 14 amino acids. As DNA, the CDR3 is TGTGCCAGCAGTTACGGGACAGGCAATGGGGAAGCTTTCTTT. It translates to CASSYGTGNGEAFF.

The genes are TRBV2 and TRBJ2-7; 8 bases are shared with TRBD2. This CDR3 is built from 16 residues. Germline V lookup: CDR1 SNHLY, CDR2 FYNNEI. Trimming at V came to 5 bases and at J to 2 bases, leaving 11 bases not matched to a gene. CDR3 sequence: CASSRTRGASAYEQYF. CDR3 coding DNA: TGTGCCAGCAGTCGTACGCGGGGGGCCTCAGCCTACGAGCAGTACTTC.

The chain joins TRBV27 to TRBJ2-7; D is perhaps TRBD2 (6 bases). Between the trimmed V and J ends, which lost 6 bases and 5 bases, there was a span of 17 bases. Per the germline V gene, CDR1 is MNHEY and CDR2 is SMNVEV (reference sequence). The CDR3 sequence is 14 residues long. CDR3 nucleotides: TGTGCCAGCAGCCCCCCGGGGGTGTGGAACGAGCAGTACTTC. It specifies CASSPPGVWNEQYF.

The J gene is TRBJ2-7, the V gene TRBV7-9, with a weak D call TRBD1 (6 bases). CDR3 size: 14 residues. The V end lost 5 bases, the J end lost 3 bases, and 14 bases lay between the germline ends. CDR1 SEHNR and CDR2 FQNEAQ come from the germline V gene (reference sequence). CDR3 region: CASSTRDTNYEQYF. The CDR3, as DNA: TGTGCCAGCAGCACCCGGGACACCAACTACGAGCAGTACTTC.

This rearrangement joins TRBV28 to TRBJ2-2; 7 nucleotides align to TRBD2. This CDR3 has 15 residues. V lost 5 bases to trimming and J lost 5 bases; unmatched junction nucleotides: 8. Germline V lookup: CDR1 MDHEN, CDR2 SYDVKM. The CDR3 DNA reads as TGTGCCAGCAGTAAAGGAGCGGGAAGGACCGGGGAGCTGTTTTTT. This gives the protein CASSKGAGRTGELFF.

The rearrangement links TRBV25-1 to TRBJ2-2; D assignment may be TRBD1 or TRBD2 (5 bases each). Trimming stripped 3 bases from V and 5 bases from J, with 10 bases between. The CDR3 extends over 14 amino acids. From germline, CDR1 is MGHDK and CDR2 SYGVNS. This chain's CDR3 is CASSERGVTGELFF. The CDR3 DNA sequence: TGTGCCAGCAGTGAGCGAGGGGTTACCGGGGAGCTGTTTTTT.

CDR3 residues: CASSSLAGGSYEQYF. CDR3 nucleotides: TGTGCCAGCAGTTCGTTAGCGGGAGGCAGTTACGAGCAGTACTTC. This chain links TRBV27 with TRBJ2-7; 10 positions agree with TRBD2. Germline CDR1 and CDR2: MNHEY and SMNVEV (reference sequence). V shed 4 bases, J shed 4 bases, and the junction held 7 bases outside the gene matches. The CDR3 is made up of 15 amino acids.

The V call is TRBV6-4, the J call TRBJ2-1, with 11 bases identical to TRBD2. The germline gives CDR1 MRHNA, CDR2 SNTAGT. The CDR3 has 16 amino acids. Losses at the gene ends were 0 bases for V and 5 bases for J; bases not matched to a gene: 3. The CDR3 is CASSDSLAGAHNEQFF. As DNA, the CDR3 is TGTGCCAGCAGTGACTCACTAGCGGGGGCCCACAATGAGCAGTTCTTC.

The gene calls are TRBV9 and TRBJ2-3; TRBD2 is a possible D gene (5 bases). Trimming shortened V by 2 bases and J by 5 bases, and 15 bases separated the two germline ends. The V gene's germline CDR1 is SGDLS and CDR2 YYNGEE. The CDR3 extends over 15 amino acids. In DNA, the CDR3 is TGTGCCAGCAGCGTTGAGGGAAGGGCGCAAGATACGCAGTATTTT. Protein: CASSVEGRAQDTQYF.

Worth noting for this clone: The sample holds other DNA sequences that translate to the same CDR3. The V call is TRBV27, the J call TRBJ1-1; 7 positions agree with TRBD1. The CDR3 sequence is 13 residues long. Trimming removed 3 bases from V and 5 bases from J; junction bases left unmatched: 3. The germline V gene has CDR1 MNHEY and CDR2 SMNVEV (reference sequence). The CDR3 sequence: CASSLAGGTEAFF. CDR3 in DNA: TGTGCCAGCAGTTTGGCAGGGGGAACTGAAGCTTTCTTT.